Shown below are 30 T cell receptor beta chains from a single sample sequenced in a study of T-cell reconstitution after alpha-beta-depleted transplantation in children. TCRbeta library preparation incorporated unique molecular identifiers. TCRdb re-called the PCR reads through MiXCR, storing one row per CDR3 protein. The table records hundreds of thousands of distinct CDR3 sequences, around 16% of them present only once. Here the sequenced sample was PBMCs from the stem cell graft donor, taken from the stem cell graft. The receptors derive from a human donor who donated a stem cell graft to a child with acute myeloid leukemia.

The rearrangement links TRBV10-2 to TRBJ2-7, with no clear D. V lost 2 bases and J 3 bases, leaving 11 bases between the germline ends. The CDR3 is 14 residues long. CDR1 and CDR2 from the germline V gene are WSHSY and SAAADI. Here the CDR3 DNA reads TGCGCCAGCAGTGAGGTCGGGTGGGACTACGAGCAGTACGTC. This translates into CASSEVGWDYEQYV.

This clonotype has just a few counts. CDR3 bases: TGTGCCACCGATAAGACAGGGTGCCAGCATTTT. It specifies CATDKTGCQHF. This sequence joins TRBV7-8 and TRBJ1-5, with TRBD1 identical over 7 bases. Germline values: CDR1 SGHVS, CDR2 FQNEAQ. The CDR3 runs 11 residues. V gave up 10 bases and J gave up 12 bases; unmatched junction bases: 9.

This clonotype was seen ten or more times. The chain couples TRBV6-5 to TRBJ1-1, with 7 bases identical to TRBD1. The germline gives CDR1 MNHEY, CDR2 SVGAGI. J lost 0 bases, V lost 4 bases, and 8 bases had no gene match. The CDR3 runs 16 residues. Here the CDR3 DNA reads TGTGCCAGCAGTTCGTACAGGGGCATTCTGAACACTGAAGCTTTCTTT. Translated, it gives CASSSYRGILNTEAFF.

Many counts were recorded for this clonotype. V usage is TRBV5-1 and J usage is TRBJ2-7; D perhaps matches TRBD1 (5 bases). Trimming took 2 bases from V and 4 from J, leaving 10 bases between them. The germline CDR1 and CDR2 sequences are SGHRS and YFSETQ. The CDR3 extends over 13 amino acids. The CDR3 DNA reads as TGCGCCAGCAGCTTCCGAACAGGATACGAGCAGTACGTC. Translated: CASSFRTGYEQYV.

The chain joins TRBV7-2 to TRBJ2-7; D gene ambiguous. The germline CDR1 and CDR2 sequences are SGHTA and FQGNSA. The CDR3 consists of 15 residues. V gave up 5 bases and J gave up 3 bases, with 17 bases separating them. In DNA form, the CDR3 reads TGTGCCAGCAGCCCTAGTCTACTCGATAACTACGAGCAGTACTTC. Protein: CASSPSLLDNYEQYF.

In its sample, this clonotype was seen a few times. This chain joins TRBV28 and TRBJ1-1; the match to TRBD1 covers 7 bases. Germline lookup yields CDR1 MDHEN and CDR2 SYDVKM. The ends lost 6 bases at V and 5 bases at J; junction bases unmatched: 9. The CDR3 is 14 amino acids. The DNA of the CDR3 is TGTGCCAGCAGGGACACAGGGGTCGGGACTGAAGCTTTCTTT. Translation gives CASRDTGVGTEAFF.

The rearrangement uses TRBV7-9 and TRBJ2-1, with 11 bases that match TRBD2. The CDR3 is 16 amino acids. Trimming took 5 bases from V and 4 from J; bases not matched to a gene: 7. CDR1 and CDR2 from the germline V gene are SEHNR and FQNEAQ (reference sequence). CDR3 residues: CASSGGLAGTYNEQFF. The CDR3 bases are TGTGCCAGCAGCGGAGGACTAGCGGGTACTTACAATGAGCAGTTCTTC.

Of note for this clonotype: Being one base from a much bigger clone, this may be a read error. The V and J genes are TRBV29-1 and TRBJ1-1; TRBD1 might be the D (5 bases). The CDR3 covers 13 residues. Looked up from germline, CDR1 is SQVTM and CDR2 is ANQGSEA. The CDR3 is CSCTGQGGTEALF. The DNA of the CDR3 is TGCAGCTGTACCGGGCAGGGAGGGACTGAAGCTTTGTTT. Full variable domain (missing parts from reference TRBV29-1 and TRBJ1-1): SAVISQKPSRDICQRGTSLTIQCQVDSQVTMMFWYRQQPGQSLTLIATANQGSEATYESGFVIDKFPISRPNLTFSTLTVSNMSPEDSSIYLCSCTGQGGTEALFGQGTRLTVV.

CDR3 sequence: CASSFWGTGNQPQHF. CDR3 bases: TGTGCCAGCAGTTTTTGGGGAACGGGCAATCAGCCCCAGCATTTT. The V call is TRBV12-3 or TRBV12-4, the J call TRBJ1-5, with unresolved D. The CDR3 contains 15 residues. Trimming took 3 bases from V and 2 from J, leaving 11 bases between them.

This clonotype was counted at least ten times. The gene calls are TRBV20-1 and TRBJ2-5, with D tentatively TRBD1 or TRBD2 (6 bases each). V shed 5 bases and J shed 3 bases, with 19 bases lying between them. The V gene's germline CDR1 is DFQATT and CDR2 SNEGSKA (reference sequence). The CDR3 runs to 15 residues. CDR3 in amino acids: CSAGGLRAGKETQYF. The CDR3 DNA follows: TGCAGTGCTGGGGGCTTGAGGGCGGGGAAAGAGACCCAGTACTTC.

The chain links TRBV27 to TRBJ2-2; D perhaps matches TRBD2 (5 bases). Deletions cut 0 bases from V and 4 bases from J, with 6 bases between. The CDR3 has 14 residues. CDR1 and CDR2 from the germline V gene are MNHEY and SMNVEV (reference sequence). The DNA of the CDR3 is TGTGCCAGCAGTTTATCGGGGAGCACCGGGGAGCTGTTTTTT. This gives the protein CASSLSGSTGELFF.

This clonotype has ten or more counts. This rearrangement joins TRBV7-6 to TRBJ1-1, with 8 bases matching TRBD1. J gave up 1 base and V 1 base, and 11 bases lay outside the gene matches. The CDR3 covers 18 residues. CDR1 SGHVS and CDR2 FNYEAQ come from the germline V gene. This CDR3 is CASSLGGAGGAWNTEAFF. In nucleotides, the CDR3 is TGTGCCAGCAGCTTAGGGGGGGCAGGGGGCGCGTGGAACACTGAAGCTTTCTTT.

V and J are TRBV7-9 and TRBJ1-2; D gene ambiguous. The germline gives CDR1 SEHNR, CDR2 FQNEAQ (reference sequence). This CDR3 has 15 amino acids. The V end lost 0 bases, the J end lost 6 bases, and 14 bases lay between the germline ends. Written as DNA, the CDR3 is TGTGCCAGCAGCTTAGCGATGCGGAGTCCCCATGGCTACACCTTC. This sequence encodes CASSLAMRSPHGYTF.

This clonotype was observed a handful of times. The CDR3: CASSQAWGRGSHEQYF. The CDR3 DNA follows: TGCGCCAGCAGCCAAGCTTGGGGCAGGGGATCCCACGAGCAGTACTTC. This chain connects TRBV4-3 to TRBJ2-7; tentatively, D is TRBD1 (6 bases). V lost 1 base, J lost 5 bases, and 18 bases lay in between. Germline CDR1 reads LGHNA; CDR2 reads YSLEER. This CDR3 has 16 amino acids.

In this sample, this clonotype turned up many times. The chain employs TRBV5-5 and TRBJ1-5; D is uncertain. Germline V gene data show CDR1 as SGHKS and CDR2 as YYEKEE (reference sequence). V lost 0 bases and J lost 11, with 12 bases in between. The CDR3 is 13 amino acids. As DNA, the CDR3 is TGTGCCAGCAGCTTGGTGATTAGTGACGCCCAGCATTTT. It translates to CASSLVISDAQHF.

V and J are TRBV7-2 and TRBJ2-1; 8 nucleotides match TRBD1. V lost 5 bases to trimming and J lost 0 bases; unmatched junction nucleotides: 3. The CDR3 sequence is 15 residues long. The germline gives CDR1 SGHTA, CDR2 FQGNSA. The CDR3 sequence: CASSTGTGSYNEQFF. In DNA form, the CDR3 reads TGTGCCAGCAGCACCGGGACAGGCTCCTACAATGAGCAGTTCTTC.

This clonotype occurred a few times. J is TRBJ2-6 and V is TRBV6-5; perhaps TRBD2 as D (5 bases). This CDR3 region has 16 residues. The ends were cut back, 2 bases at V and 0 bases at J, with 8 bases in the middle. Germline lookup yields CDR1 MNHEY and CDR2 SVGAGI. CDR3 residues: CASSYLRGSGANVLTF. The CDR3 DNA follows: TGTGCCAGCAGTTACCTCCGGGGCTCTGGGGCCAACGTCCTGACTTTC.

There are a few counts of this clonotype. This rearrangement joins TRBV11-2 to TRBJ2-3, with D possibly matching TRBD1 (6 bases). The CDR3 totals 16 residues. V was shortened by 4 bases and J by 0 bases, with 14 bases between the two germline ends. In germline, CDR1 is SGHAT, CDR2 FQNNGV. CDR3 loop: CASSSADSTSTDTQYF. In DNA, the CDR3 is TGTGCCAGCAGCTCAGCGGACAGTACTAGCACAGATACGCAGTATTTT.

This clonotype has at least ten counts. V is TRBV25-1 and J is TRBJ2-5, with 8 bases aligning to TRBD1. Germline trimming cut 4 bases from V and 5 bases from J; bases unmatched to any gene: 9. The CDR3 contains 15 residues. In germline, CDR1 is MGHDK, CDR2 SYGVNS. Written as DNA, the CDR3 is TGTGCCAGCAGTGTCCCTGGGACAGGAGGCGAGACCCAGTACTTC. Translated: CASSVPGTGGETQYF.

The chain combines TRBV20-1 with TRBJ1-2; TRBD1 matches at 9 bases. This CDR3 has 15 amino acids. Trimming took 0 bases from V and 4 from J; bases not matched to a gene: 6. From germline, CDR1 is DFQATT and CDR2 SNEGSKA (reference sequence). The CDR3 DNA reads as TGCAGTGCTAGAGATCTCACGGGACAGGGCTATGGCTACACCTTC. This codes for CSARDLTGQGYGYTF.

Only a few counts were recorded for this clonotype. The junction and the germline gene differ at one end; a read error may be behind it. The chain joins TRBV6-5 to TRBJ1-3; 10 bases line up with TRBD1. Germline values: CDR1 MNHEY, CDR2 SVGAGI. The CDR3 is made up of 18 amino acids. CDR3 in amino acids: CASCYGTGDPYSGNTIYF. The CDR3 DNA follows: TGTGCCAGCTGTTACGGGACAGGGGACCCCTACTCTGGAAACACCATATATTTT.

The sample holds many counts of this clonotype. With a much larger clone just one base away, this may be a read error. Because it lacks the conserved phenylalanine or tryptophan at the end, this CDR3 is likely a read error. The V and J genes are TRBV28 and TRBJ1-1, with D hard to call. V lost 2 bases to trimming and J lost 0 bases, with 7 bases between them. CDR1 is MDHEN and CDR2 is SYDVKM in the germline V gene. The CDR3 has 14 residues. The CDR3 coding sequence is TGTGCCAGCAGTTTAACCACACTGAACACTGAAGCTTTCCTT. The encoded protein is CASSLTTLNTEAFL.

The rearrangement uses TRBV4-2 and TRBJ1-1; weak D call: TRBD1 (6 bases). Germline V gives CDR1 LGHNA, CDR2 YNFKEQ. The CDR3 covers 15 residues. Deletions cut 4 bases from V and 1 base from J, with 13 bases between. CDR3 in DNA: TGTGCCAGCAGCCCCCGGGGGGGCCCGAACACTGAAGCTTTCTTT. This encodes CASSPRGGPNTEAFF.

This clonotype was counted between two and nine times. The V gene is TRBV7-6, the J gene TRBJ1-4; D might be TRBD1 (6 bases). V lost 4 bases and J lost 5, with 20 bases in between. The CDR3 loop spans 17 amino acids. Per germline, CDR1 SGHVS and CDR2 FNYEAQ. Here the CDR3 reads CASSSDQGNGHNEKLFF. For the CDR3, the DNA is TGTGCCAGCAGCTCGGATCAGGGGAATGGGCACAATGAAAAACTGTTTTTT.

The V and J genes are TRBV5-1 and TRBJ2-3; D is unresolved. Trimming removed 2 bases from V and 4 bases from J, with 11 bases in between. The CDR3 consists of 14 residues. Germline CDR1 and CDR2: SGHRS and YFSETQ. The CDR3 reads CASSFALDSDTQYF. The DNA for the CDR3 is TGCGCCAGCAGCTTTGCGCTCGACTCAGATACGCAGTATTTT.

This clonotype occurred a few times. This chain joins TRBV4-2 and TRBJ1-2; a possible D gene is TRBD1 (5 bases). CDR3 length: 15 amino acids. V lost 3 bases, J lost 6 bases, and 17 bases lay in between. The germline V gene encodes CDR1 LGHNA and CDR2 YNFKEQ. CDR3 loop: CASSQPQGRENGYTF. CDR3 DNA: TGTGCCAGCAGCCAGCCTCAGGGCAGGGAAAATGGCTACACCTTC.

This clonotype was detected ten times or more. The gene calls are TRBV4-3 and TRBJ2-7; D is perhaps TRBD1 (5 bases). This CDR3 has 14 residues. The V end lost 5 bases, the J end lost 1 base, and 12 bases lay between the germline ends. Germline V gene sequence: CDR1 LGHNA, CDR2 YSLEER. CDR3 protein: CASSAYRQSYEQYF. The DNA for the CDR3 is TGCGCCAGCAGCGCCTATCGACAGTCCTACGAGCAGTACTTC.

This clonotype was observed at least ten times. CDR3: CSASMGLAAKNIQYF. The CDR3 bases are TGCAGTGCTAGTATGGGGCTAGCGGCCAAAAACATTCAGTACTTC. The chain joins TRBV20-1 to TRBJ2-4; perhaps TRBD2 as D (6 bases). CDR3 size: 15 residues. V was clipped by 3 bases and J by 1 base, with 13 bases between them. Germline lookup yields CDR1 DFQATT and CDR2 SNEGSKA (reference sequence).

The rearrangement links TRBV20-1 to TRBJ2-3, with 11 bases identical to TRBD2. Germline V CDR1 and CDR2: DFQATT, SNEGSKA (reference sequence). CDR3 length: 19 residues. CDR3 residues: CHSGEGGIAGGRGTDTQYF. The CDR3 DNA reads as TGCCACTCAGGGGAGGGTGGGATAGCGGGGGGGCGGGGCACAGATACGCAGTATTTT.

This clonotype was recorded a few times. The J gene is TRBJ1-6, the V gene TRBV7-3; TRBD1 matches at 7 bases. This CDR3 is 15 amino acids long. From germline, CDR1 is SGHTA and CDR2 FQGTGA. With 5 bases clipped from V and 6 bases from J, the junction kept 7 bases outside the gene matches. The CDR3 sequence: CASSLGTALNSPLHF. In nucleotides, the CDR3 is TGTGCCAGCAGCCTAGGGACAGCACTTAATTCACCCCTCCACTTT.